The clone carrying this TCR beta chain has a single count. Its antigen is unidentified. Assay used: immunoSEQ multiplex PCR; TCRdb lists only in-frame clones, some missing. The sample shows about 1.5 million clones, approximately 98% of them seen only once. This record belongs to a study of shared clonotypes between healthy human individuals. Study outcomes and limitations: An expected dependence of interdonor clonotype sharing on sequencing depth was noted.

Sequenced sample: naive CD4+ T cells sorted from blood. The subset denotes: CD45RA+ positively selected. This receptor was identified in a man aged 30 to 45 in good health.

The CDR3 reads CASSLWQGTGPDQPQHF. CDR3 nucleotide sequence: TGTGCCAGCAGTTTATGGCAGGGGACGGGGCCGGATCAGCCCCAGCATTTT. The chain carries TRBV28 and TRBJ1-5; tentative D call: TRBD1 (6 bases). CDR1 MDHEN and CDR2 SYDVKM come from the germline V gene. V was trimmed by 0 bases and J by 5 bases, leaving 17 bases between them. The CDR3 is 17 residues long.